The next 31 T cell receptor beta chains were all read from a single sample in a study of response to subunit inactivated influenza vaccine. TCRdb re-derived calls from the RT-PCR reads in MiXCR, one entry per CDR3 protein. The sample includes 530,000 or so distinct CDR3 sequences, 10% to 15% seen only once; the top ten take roughly a tenth. Sequencing was performed on PBMCs from blood, taken on the day of vaccination. The receptors shown here come from a man aged 45-65 years who received an inactivated influenza vaccine.

This clonotype was found once. This chain uses TRBV27 with TRBJ2-5; maybe TRBD2 (6 bases). The ends were cut back, 3 bases at V and 3 bases at J, with 8 bases in the middle. Germline CDR1 is MNHEY and CDR2 is SMNVEV (reference sequence). This CDR3 region has 13 residues. The DNA for the CDR3 is TGTGCCAGCAGTTTCCGGGAGAAAGAGACCCAGTACTTC. It translates to CASSFREKETQYF.

This rearrangement joins TRBV5-1 to TRBJ2-7, with D tentatively TRBD1 (6 bases). Germline V gene data show CDR1 as SGHRS and CDR2 as YFSETQ. The CDR3 has 14 amino acids. The V and J ends lost 0 bases and 4 bases respectively, with 11 bases between them. CDR3: CASSLARGVYEQYF. In DNA form, the CDR3 reads TGCGCCAGCAGCTTGGCCAGGGGCGTATACGAGCAGTACTTC.

The CDR3 reads CASSQGPLNSGGAPGELFF. CDR3 coding DNA: TGTGCCAGCAGCCAAGGTCCCCTTAACAGCGGGGGGGCCCCCGGGGAGCTGTTTTTT. The genes are TRBV14 and TRBJ2-2; 10 bases fit TRBD2. CDR3 length equals 19 residues. The germline V gene encodes CDR1 SGHDN and CDR2 FVKESK. V shed 1 base and J 6 bases; nucleotides not matched to a gene: 14.

Only a few counts were recorded for this clonotype. V and J are TRBV7-8 and TRBJ2-5, with D possibly being TRBD2 (5 bases). In germline, CDR1 is SGHVS, CDR2 FQNEAQ. Trimming took 1 base from V and 1 from J, leaving 13 bases between them. The CDR3 has 16 amino acids. The chain's CDR3 is CASSLERWRFQETQYF. CDR3 DNA: TGTGCCAGCAGCTTAGAGCGGTGGAGGTTCCAAGAGACCCAGTACTTC.

This clonotype was observed a few times. The germline gene is not matched at one end of the junction; a read error may be the cause. The CDR3 spells CAISEPGTSGRDF. Here the CDR3 DNA reads TGTGCCATCAGTGAGCCCGGGACTAGCGGGAGGGACTTC. The chain recombines TRBV10-3 with TRBJ2-7; 16 bases fit TRBD2. The length of the CDR3 is 13 residues. The germline V gene encodes CDR1 ENHRY and CDR2 SYGVKD.

The rearrangement joins TRBV15 to TRBJ2-5; D call uncertain. Looked up from germline, CDR1 is LNHNV and CDR2 is YYDKDF (reference sequence). There are 14 residues in the CDR3. Trimming removed 7 bases from V and 1 base from J, with 13 bases in between. The CDR3 here is CATNTGLPQETQYF. CDR3 nucleotide sequence: TGTGCCACCAACACGGGTCTCCCCCAAGAGACCCAGTACTTC.

The J gene is TRBJ2-7, the V gene TRBV6-5; 10 bases are shared with TRBD1. Germline CDR1 reads MNHEY; CDR2 reads SVGAGI. With 0 bases clipped from V and 6 bases from J, the junction kept 5 bases outside the gene matches. CDR3 length: 15 residues. CDR3 region: CASSYSTGGIGEQYF. Here the CDR3 DNA reads TGTGCCAGCAGTTACTCGACAGGGGGCATCGGCGAGCAGTACTTC.

The V and J genes are TRBV7-2 and TRBJ2-5; D is unclear. CDR3 size: 14 residues. Germline-derived CDR1 and CDR2 are SGHTA and FQGNSA. The ends were cut back, 1 base at V and 5 bases at J, with 11 bases in the middle. The CDR3 loop reads CASSLGPGWETQYF. The DNA for the CDR3 is TGTGCCAGCAGCTTAGGACCTGGATGGGAGACCCAGTACTTC.

The rearrangement links TRBV5-1 to TRBJ2-5; D may be TRBD1 (5 bases). V was pared by 4 bases and J by 4 bases, with 14 bases between. CDR1 and CDR2 from the germline V gene are SGHRS and YFSETQ. The CDR3 spans 14 residues. The CDR3 DNA follows: TGCGCCAGCAGCACGGCAGGGCCCTCAGAGACCCAGTACTTC. This encodes CASSTAGPSETQYF.

This clonotype was detected only once. The CDR3: CASSPPAADGYEQYF. In DNA, the CDR3 is TGTGCCAGCAGCCCACCGGCTGCGGACGGCTACGAGCAGTACTTC. The V call is TRBV7-9, the J call TRBJ2-7, with D uncertain. Per germline, CDR1 SEHNR and CDR2 FQNEAQ (reference sequence). Trimming removed 5 bases at V and 3 bases at J, with 17 bases between. There are 15 residues in the CDR3. The whole variable domain, filled in from reference TRBV7-9 and TRBJ2-7, reads DTGVSQNPRHKITKRGQNVTFRCDPISEHNRLYWYRQTLGQGPEFLTYFQNEAQLEKSRLLSDRFSAERPKGSFSTLEIQRTEQGDSAMYLCASSPPAADGYEQYFGPGTRLTVT.

This clonotype appeared many times. Germline is not matched at one junction end, which may reflect a read error. The J gene is TRBJ2-3, the V gene TRBV7-7; 10 bases line up with TRBD2. This CDR3 has 15 amino acids. Germline V gene lookup returns CDR1 SSHAT and CDR2 FNYEAQ (reference sequence). The CDR3 sequence is CASSIERGGKDTQYF. The CDR3 nucleotides are TGTGCTAGCAGCATCGAGCGGGGGGGCAAAGATACGCAGTATTTT.

This clonotype has more than one count but fewer than ten. This chain joins TRBV11-2 and TRBJ2-4; D is possibly TRBD1 (6 bases). Trimming cost V 4 bases and J 8 bases, with 18 bases left between them. This CDR3 is 15 amino acids long. Germline-derived CDR1 and CDR2 are SGHAT and FQNNGV. The CDR3 spells CASSSRQEPLDIQYF. In DNA, the CDR3 is TGTGCCAGCAGCTCGAGACAGGAACCCTTGGACATTCAGTACTTC.

The chain uses TRBV6-1 and TRBJ2-4, with TRBD1 matching over 7 bases. CDR3 size: 16 residues. J was trimmed by 8 bases and V by 5 bases; bases with no gene match: 15. CDR1 is MNHNS, CDR2 SASEGT, per germline. This CDR3 is CASSRTPTTGFDIQYF. The CDR3 nucleotides are TGTGCCAGCAGTCGTACCCCTACGACAGGGTTTGACATTCAGTACTTC.

This clonotype was counted between two and nine times. V is TRBV11-3 and J is TRBJ2-1, with D hard to call. Per the germline V gene, CDR1 is SGHNT and CDR2 is YENEEA. This CDR3 is built from 15 residues. Trimming shortened V by 3 bases and J by 0 bases, and 9 bases separated the two germline ends. The CDR3 region has the DNA TGTGCCAGCAGCTTGCGACCGAGCTCCTACAATGAGCAGTTCTTC. Amino acids: CASSLRPSSYNEQFF.

The chain combines TRBV5-1 with TRBJ2-1, with 12 bases lining up with TRBD1. The CDR3 loop spans 15 amino acids. The trim removed 0 bases at V and 9 bases at J, leaving 4 bases unmatched. Germline CDR1 and CDR2: SGHRS and YFSETQ. CDR3 region: CASSLVGQGAGEQFF. The CDR3, as DNA: TGCGCCAGCAGCTTGGTGGGACAGGGGGCAGGTGAGCAGTTCTTC.

This clonotype was recorded a few times. The rearrangement uses TRBV6-1 and TRBJ2-2, with 7 nucleotides matching TRBD2. J gave up 0 bases and V 7 bases, and 11 bases lay outside the gene matches. This CDR3 spans 17 amino acids. Germline V gene data show CDR1 as MNHNS and CDR2 as SASEGT. In DNA form, the CDR3 reads TGTGCCAGCAACCCACTCCCGGGGGGTCCGAACACCGGGGAGCTGTTTTTT. Its translation is CASNPLPGGPNTGELFF.

This clonotype has a handful of counts. This chain uses TRBV20-1 with TRBJ2-1, with 8 bases fitting TRBD2. The CDR3 length is 16 residues. The V gene's germline CDR1 is DFQATT and CDR2 SNEGSKA (reference sequence). V was clipped by 2 bases and J by 5 bases; unmatched bases: 11. Here the CDR3 DNA reads TGCAGTGCTAGATTAACCACTAGCGGACAGAACAATGAGCAGTTCTTC. This encodes CSARLTTSGQNNEQFF.

The CDR3 loop is CASSNQGASYEQYF. The CDR3 bases are TGTGCCAGCAGCAACCAGGGGGCTTCCTACGAGCAGTACTTC. V is TRBV28 and J is TRBJ2-7, with 8 bases identical to TRBD1. Trimming took 6 bases from V and 1 from J; bases not matched to a gene: 5. In germline, CDR1 is MDHEN, CDR2 SYDVKM. The CDR3 loop spans 14 amino acids.

The sample holds many counts of this clonotype. The rearrangement links TRBV4-3 to TRBJ2-5, with 10 bases that match TRBD2. The CDR3 spans 17 residues. Trimming took 1 base from V and 4 from J; bases not matched to a gene: 9. Germline V gives CDR1 LGHNA, CDR2 YSLEER. CDR3 residues: CASSQVYGAGGSETQYF. The CDR3 region has the DNA TGCGCCAGCAGCCAAGTTTATGGAGCGGGGGGGTCAGAGACCCAGTACTTC.

The V gene is TRBV28, the J gene TRBJ2-1; D tentatively fits TRBD1 or TRBD2 (5 bases each). Germline CDR1 is MDHEN and CDR2 is SYDVKM. The V gene lost 3 bases and the J gene lost 6 bases, with 12 bases spanning the gap. This CDR3 region has 14 residues. The CDR3 reads CASSLVGPFNEQFF. CDR3 nucleotides: TGTGCCAGCAGTTTGGTGGGACCATTCAATGAGCAGTTCTTC. Based on the CDR3 plus reference TRBV28 and TRBJ2-1, the full variable domain is DVKVTQSSRYLVKRTGEKVFLECVQDMDHENMFWYRQDPGLGLRLIYFSYDVKMKEKGDIPEGYSVSREKKERFSLILESASTNQTSMYLCASSLVGPFNEQFFGPGTRLTVL.

The rearrangement uses TRBV25-1 and TRBJ2-1; 7 bases align to TRBD1. Germline V gene sequence: CDR1 MGHDK, CDR2 SYGVNS. Trimming took 2 bases from V and 11 from J; bases not matched to a gene: 6. This CDR3 has 13 residues. Here the CDR3 reads CASSENSRGKQFF. The CDR3 coding sequence is TGTGCCAGCAGTGAAAATAGCAGGGGGAAGCAGTTCTTC. Looking up the rest from reference TRBV25-1 and TRBJ2-1 gives the full variable domain: EADIYQTPRYLVIGTGKKITLECSQTMGHDKMYWYQQDPGMELHLIHYSYGVNSTEKGDLSSESTVSRIRTEHFPLTLESARPSHTSQYLCASSENSRGKQFFGPGTRLTVL.

The table lists this clonotype with a few counts. This sequence joins TRBV3-1 and TRBJ2-3; TRBD2 matches at 13 bases. CDR1 and CDR2 (germline): LGHDT, YNNKEL (reference sequence). Trimming removed 4 bases from V and 4 bases from J; junction bases left unmatched: 5. There are 16 residues in the CDR3. This CDR3 is CASSPGTSGNSDTQYF. The CDR3 DNA reads TGTGCCAGCAGCCCCGGGACTAGCGGGAACTCAGATACGCAGTATTTT.

This clonotype showed up many times. V gene TRBV20-1 combines with J gene TRBJ2-3; D may be TRBD2 (6 bases). Trimming cost V 3 bases and J 2 bases, with 15 bases left between them. Per germline, CDR1 DFQATT and CDR2 SNEGSKA (reference sequence). The CDR3 extends over 15 amino acids. The CDR3 sequence is CSASRRDPITDTQYF. CDR3 coding DNA: TGCAGTGCTAGTCGGCGGGACCCCATCACAGATACGCAGTATTTT.

This chain joins TRBV12-3 or TRBV12-4 and TRBJ2-5; D not resolved. V was shortened by 0 bases and J by 1 base, with 9 bases between the two germline ends. This CDR3 has 15 amino acids. CDR3 in amino acids: CASSLARLIQETQYF. DNA for the CDR3: TGTGCCAGCAGTTTAGCGCGACTCATCCAAGAGACCCAGTACTTC.

This clonotype has ten or more counts. The chain recombines TRBV19 with TRBJ2-5; TRBD1 aligns across 8 bases. Germline V gives CDR1 LNHDA, CDR2 SQIVND (reference sequence). V lost 5 bases to trimming and J lost 1 base; unmatched junction nucleotides: 6. This CDR3 contains 15 residues. CDR3 loop: CASSPRDRIQETQYF. The CDR3, as DNA: TGTGCCAGTAGTCCCCGGGACAGGATCCAAGAGACCCAGTACTTC.

Comments on this clonotype: This could be a read error, since a much larger clone is one nucleotide away. V gene TRBV28 combines with J gene TRBJ2-5; D not certain. Germline V lookup: CDR1 MDHEN, CDR2 SYDVKM. The CDR3 has 13 residues. Trimming left V 6 bases short and J 4 bases short, with 12 bases between. The CDR3 DNA is TGTGCCAGCAGATCACTGGAAAGAGAGACCCAGTACTTC. It codes for CASRSLERETQYF.

The chain is built from TRBV4-2 and TRBJ1-6; the D is unclear. The CDR3 contains 15 residues. The germline CDR1 and CDR2 sequences are LGHNA and YNFKEQ. V was cut by 1 base and J by 1 base, with 5 bases left in between. This chain's CDR3 is CASSQVGSYNSPLHF. In DNA, the CDR3 is TGTGCCAGCAGCCAAGTCGGGTCCTATAATTCACCCCTCCACTTT.

The V call is TRBV7-2, the J call TRBJ2-7; a weak D match, TRBD1 (5 bases). The CDR3 is made up of 16 amino acids. V lost 2 bases to trimming and J lost 4 bases, with 18 bases between them. Germline V CDR1 and CDR2: SGHTA, FQGNSA. The CDR3 region has the DNA TGTGCCAGCAGCTTAAAAGGGTGGGGCAGACCGTACGAGCAGTACTTC. As protein: CASSLKGWGRPYEQYF.

The chain has TRBV7-9 and TRBJ2-4; D is ambiguous. This CDR3 is 14 amino acids long. The V and J ends lost 1 base and 9 bases respectively, with 13 bases between them. CDR1 is SEHNR, CDR2 FQNEAQ, per germline (reference sequence). The CDR3: CASSLGDWESIQYF. CDR3 nucleotides: TGTGCCAGCAGCTTAGGAGACTGGGAAAGCATTCAGTACTTC. Filled out from reference TRBV7-9 and TRBJ2-4, the complete variable domain reads DTGVSQNPRHKITKRGQNVTFRCDPISEHNRLYWYRQTLGQGPEFLTYFQNEAQLEKSRLLSDRFSAERPKGSFSTLEIQRTEQGDSAMYLCASSLGDWESIQYFGAGTRLSVL.

This chain connects TRBV6-1 to TRBJ2-3; possibly TRBD1 for D (7 bases). Trimming cost V 6 bases and J 0 bases, with 16 bases left between them. Looked up from germline, CDR1 is MNHNS and CDR2 is SASEGT. This CDR3 has 16 residues. CDR3 residues: CASSWSGGQSTDTQYF. In DNA form, the CDR3 reads TGTGCCAGCAGCTGGTCCGGGGGACAGAGCACAGATACGCAGTATTTT.

The chain joins TRBV4-3 to TRBJ2-1, with D tentatively TRBD1 or TRBD2 (5 bases each). Trimming removed 3 bases at V and 9 bases at J, with 18 bases between. This CDR3 is built from 15 residues. Germline CDR1 and CDR2: LGHNA and YSLEER. CDR3 residues: CASSQGPHNEREQFF. The DNA for the CDR3 is TGCGCCAGCAGCCAGGGACCCCACAACGAACGTGAGCAGTTCTTC.